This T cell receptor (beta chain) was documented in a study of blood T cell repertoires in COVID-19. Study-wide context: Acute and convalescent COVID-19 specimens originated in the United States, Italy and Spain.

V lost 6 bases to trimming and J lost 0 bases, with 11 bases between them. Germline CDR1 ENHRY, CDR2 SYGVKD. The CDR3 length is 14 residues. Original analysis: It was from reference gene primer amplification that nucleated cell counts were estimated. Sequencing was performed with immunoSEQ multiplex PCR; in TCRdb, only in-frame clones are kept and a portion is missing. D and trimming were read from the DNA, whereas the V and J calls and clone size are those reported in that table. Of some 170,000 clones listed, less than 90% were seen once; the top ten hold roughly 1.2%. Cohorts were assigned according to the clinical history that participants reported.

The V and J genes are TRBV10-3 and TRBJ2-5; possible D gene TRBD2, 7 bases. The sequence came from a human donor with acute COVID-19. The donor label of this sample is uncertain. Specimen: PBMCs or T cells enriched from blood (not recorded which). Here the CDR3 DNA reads TGTGCCATCAGCCGGGGGGCTAACCAAGAGACCCAGTACTTC. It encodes CAISRGANQETQYF.